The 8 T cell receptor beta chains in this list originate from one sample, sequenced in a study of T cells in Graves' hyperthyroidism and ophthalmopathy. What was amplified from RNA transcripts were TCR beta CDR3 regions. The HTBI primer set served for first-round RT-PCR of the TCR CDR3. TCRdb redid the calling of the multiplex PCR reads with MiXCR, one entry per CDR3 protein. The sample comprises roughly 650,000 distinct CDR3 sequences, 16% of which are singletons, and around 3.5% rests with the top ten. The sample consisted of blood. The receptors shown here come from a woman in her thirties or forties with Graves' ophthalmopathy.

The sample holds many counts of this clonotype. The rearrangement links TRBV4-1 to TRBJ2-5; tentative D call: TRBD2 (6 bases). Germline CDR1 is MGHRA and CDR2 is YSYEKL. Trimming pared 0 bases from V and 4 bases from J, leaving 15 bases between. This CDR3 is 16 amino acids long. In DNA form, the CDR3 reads TGCGCCAGCAGCCAAGATGGTTTTGGGGGACTAGAGACCCAGTACTTC. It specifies CASSQDGFGGLETQYF.

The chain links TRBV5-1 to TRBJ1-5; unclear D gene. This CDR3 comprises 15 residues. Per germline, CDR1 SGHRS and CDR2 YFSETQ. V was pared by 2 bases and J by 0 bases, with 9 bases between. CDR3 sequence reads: CASSLSSPSNQPQHF. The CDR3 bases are TGCGCCAGCAGCTTAAGCTCCCCTAGCAATCAGCCCCAGCATTTT.

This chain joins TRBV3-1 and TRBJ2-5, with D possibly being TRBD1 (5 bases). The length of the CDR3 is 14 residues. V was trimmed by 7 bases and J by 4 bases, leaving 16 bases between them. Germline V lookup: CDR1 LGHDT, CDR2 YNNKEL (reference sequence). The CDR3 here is CASIHHQGAETQYF. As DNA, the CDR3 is TGTGCCAGCATCCACCATCAGGGTGCAGAGACCCAGTACTTC.

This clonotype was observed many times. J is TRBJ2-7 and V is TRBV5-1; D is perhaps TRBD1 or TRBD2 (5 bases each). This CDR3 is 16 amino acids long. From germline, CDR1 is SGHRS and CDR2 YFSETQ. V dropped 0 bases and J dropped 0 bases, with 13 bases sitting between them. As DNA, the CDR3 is TGCGCCAGCAGCTTGGGGGGGTCGACAGTCTCCTACGAGCAGTACTTC. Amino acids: CASSLGGSTVSYEQYF.

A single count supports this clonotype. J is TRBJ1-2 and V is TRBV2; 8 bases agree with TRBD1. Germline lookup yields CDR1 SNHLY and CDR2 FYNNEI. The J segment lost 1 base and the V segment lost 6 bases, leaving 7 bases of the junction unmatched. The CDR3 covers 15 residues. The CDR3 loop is CASRTGTGVNYGYTF. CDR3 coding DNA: TGTGCCAGCAGGACCGGGACAGGAGTTAACTATGGCTACACCTTC.

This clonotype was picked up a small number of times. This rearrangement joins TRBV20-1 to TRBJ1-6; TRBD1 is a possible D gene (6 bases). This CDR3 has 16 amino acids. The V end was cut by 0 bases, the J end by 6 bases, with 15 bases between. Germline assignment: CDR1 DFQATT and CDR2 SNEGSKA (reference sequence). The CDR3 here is CSARDPTGISNSPLHF. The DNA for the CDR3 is TGCAGTGCTAGAGATCCTACAGGGATTTCTAATTCACCCCTCCACTTT.

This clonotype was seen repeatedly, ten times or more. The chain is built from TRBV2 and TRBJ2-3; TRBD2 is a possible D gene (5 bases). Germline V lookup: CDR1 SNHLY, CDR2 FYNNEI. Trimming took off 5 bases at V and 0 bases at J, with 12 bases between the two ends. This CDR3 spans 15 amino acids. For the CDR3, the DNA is TGTGCCAGCAGTCAGAACGGGATTAGCACAGATACGCAGTATTTT. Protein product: CASSQNGISTDTQYF.

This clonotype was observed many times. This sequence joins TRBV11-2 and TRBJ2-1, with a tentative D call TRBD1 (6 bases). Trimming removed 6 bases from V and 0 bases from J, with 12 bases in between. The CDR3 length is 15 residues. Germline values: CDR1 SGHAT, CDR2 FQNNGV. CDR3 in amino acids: CASRQTGSSYNEQFF. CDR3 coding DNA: TGTGCCAGCAGACAAACAGGGAGCTCCTACAATGAGCAGTTCTTC.